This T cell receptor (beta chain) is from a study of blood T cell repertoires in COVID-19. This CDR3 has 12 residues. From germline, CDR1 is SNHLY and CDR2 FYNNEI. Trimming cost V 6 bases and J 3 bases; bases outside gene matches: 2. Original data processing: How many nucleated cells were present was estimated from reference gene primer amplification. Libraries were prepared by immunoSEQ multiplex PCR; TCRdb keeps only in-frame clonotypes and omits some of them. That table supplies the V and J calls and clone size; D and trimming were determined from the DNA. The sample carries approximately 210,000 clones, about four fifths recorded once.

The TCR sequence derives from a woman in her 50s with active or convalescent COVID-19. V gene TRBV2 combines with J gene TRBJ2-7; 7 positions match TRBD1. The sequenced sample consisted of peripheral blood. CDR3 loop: CASRGTDYEQYF. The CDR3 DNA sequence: TGTGCCAGCAGGGGGACAGACTACGAGCAGTACTTC. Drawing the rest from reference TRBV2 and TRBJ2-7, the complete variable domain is EPEVTQTPSHQVTQMGQEVILRCVPISNHLYFYWYRQILGQKVEFLVSFYNNEISEKSEIFDDQFSVERPDGSNFTLKIRSTKLEDSAMYFCASRGTDYEQYFGPGTRLTVT.